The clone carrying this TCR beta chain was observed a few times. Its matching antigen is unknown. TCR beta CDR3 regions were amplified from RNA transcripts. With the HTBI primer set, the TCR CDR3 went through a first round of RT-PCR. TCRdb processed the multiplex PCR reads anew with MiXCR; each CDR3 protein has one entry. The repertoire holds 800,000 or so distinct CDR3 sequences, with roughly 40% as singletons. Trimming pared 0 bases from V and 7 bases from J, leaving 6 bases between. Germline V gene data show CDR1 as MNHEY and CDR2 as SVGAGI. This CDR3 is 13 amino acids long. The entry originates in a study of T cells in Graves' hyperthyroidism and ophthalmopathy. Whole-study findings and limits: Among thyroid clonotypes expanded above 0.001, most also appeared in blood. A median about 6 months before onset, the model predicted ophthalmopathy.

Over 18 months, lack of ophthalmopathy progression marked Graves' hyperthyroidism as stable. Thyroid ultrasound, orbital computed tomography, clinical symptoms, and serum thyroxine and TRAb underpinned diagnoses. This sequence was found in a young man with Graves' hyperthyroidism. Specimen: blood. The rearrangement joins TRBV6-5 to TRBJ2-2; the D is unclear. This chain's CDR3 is CASSYSTGGELFF. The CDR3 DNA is TGTGCCAGCAGTTACTCGACTGGCGGGGAGCTGTTTTTT.